This T cell receptor (beta chain) was obtained from a study of blood T cell repertoires in COVID-19. Sequenced by immunoSEQ multiplex PCR; TCRdb stores in-frame clones only, minus some. The sample consists of 150,000 to 200,000 clones, approximately 86% of them appearing once. This clone has just one count. The J segment lost 6 bases and the V segment lost 4 bases, leaving 14 bases of the junction unmatched. Germline assignment: CDR1 MDHEN and CDR2 SYDVKM. There are 16 residues in the CDR3. Sequences were obtained from peripheral blood. The genes are TRBV28 and TRBJ1-2, with 7 bases lining up with TRBD1. The receptor was isolated from a man between 65 and 80 years old with acute or convalescent COVID-19. The CDR3 DNA reads as TGTGCCAGCAGTTCGCCCTTCTCGACAGGGTTCAATGGCTACACCTTC. Amino acids: CASSSPFSTGFNGYTF.